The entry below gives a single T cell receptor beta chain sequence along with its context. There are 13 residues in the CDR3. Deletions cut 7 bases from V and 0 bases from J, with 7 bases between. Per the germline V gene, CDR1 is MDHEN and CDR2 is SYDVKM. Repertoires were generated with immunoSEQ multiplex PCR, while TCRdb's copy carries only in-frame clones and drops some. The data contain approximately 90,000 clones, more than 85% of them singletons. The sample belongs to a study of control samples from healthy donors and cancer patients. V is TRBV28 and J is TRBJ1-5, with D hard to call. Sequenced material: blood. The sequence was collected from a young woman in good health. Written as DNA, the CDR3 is TGTGCCAGCAACTCTAATAGCAATCAGCCCCAGCATTTT. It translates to CASNSNSNQPQHF.